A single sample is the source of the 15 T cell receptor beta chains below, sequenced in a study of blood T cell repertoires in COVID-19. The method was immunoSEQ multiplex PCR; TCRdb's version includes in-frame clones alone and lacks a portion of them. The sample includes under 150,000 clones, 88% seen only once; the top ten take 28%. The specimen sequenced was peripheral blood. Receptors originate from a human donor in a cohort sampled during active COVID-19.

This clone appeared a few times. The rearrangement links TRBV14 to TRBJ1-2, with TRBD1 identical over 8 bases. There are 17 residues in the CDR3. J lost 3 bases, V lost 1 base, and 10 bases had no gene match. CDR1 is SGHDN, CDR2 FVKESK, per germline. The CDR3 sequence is CASSQVALLQGDYGYTF. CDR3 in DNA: TGTGCCAGCAGCCAAGTAGCCCTCCTACAGGGGGACTATGGCTACACCTTC.

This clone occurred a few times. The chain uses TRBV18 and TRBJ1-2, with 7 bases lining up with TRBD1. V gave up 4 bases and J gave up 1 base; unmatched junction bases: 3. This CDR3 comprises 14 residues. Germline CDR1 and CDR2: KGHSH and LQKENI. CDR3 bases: TGTGCCAGCTCACGGGGACAGCATAACTATGGCTACACCTTC. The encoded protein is CASSRGQHNYGYTF.

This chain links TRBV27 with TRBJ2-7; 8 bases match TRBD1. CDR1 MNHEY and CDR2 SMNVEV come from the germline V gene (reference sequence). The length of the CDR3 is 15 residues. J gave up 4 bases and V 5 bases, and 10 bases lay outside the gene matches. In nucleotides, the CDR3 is TGTGCCAGCAGTCCAAGGCAGGGGGCGGGGTACGAGCAGTACTTC. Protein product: CASSPRQGAGYEQYF.

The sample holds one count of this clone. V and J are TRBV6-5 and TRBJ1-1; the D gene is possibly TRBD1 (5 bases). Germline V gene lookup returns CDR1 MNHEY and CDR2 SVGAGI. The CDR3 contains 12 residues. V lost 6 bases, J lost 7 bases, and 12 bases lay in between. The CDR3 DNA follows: TGTGCCAGCAGCCCCTTGGGGCTTGAAGCTTTCTTT. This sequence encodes CASSPLGLEAFF.

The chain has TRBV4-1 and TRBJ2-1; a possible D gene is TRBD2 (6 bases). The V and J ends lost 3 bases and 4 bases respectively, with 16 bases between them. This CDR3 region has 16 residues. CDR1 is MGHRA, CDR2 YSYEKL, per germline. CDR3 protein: CASSQRAGTGYNEQFF. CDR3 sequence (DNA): TGCGCCAGCAGCCAGAGAGCGGGCACGGGATACAATGAGCAGTTCTTC.

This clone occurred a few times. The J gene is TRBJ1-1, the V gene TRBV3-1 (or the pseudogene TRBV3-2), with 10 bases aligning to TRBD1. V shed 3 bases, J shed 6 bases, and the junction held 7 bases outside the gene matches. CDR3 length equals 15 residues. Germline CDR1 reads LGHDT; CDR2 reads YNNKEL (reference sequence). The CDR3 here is CASSHTDRGSPEAFF. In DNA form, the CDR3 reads TGTGCCAGCAGCCATACGGACAGGGGGTCCCCTGAAGCTTTCTTT.

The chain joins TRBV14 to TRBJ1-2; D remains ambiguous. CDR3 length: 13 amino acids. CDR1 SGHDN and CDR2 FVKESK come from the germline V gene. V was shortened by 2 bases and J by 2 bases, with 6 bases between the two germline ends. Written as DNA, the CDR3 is TGTGCCAGCAGCCAATTGAGCAACTATGGCTACACCTTC. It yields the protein CASSQLSNYGYTF.

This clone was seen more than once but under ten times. Here the CDR3 DNA reads TGTGCCAGCAGTCCCGGGACAGGGAAATACGAGCAGTACTTC. It codes for CASSPGTGKYEQYF. The V call is TRBV6-5, the J call TRBJ2-7; 9 bases are shared with TRBD1. The CDR3 runs to 14 residues. Germline lookup yields CDR1 MNHEY and CDR2 SVGAGI. V dropped 5 bases and J dropped 4; count of bases not matched to a gene: 6.

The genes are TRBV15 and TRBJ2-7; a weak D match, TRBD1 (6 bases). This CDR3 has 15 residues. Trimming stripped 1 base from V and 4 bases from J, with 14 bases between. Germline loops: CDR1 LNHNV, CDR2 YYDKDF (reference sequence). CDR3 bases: TGTGCCACCAGCAGAGTTCCGACAGGAGAGTACGAGCAGTACTTC. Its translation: CATSRVPTGEYEQYF. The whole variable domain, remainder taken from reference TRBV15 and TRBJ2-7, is DAMVIQNPRYQVTQFGKPVTLSCSQTLNHNVMYWYQQKSSQAPKLLFHYYDKDFNNEADTPDNFQSRRPNTSFCFLDIRSPGLGDTAMYLCATSRVPTGEYEQYFGPGTRLTVT.

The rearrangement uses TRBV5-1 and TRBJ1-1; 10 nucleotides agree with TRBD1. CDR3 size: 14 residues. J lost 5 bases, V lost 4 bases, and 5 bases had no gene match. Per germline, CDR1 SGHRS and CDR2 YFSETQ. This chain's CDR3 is CASSATGGGTEAFF. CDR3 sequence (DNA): TGCGCCAGCAGCGCGACAGGGGGCGGAACTGAAGCTTTCTTT.

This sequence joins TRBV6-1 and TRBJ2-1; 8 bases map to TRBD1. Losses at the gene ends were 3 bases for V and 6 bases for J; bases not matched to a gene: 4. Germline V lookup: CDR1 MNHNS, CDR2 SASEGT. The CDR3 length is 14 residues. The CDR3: CASSEGQVFNEQFF. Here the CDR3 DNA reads TGTGCCAGCAGTGAGGGACAGGTGTTCAATGAGCAGTTCTTC.

CDR3 loop: CASSSQTGGRFMNTEAFF. The CDR3 DNA follows: TGTGCCAGCAGCTCCCAGACAGGGGGCAGGTTCATGAACACTGAAGCTTTCTTT. The V and J genes are TRBV7-2 and TRBJ1-1, with 10 bases aligning to TRBD1. The CDR3 sequence is 18 residues long. Germline V gene data show CDR1 as SGHTA and CDR2 as FQGNSA. J lost 0 bases, V lost 4 bases, and 11 bases had no gene match.

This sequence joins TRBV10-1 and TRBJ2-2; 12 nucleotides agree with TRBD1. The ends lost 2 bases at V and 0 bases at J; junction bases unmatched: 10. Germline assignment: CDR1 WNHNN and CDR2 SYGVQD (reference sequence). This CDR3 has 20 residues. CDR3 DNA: TGCGCCAGCAGTGAGAGGGGTAGGGGACAGGGGGCTCCGAACACCGGGGAGCTGTTTTTT. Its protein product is CASSERGRGQGAPNTGELFF.

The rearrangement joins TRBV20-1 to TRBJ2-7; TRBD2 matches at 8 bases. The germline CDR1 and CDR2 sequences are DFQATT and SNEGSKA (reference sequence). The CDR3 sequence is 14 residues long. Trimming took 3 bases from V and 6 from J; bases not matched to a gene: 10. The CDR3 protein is CSASLRGGPGEQYF. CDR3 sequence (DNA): TGCAGTGCTAGTCTTCGGGGGGGCCCAGGCGAGCAGTACTTC.

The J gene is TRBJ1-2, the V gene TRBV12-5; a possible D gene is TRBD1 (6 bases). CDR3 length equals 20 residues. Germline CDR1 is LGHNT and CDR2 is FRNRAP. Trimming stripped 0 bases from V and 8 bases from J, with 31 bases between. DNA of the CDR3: TGTGCTAGTGGTTTGGTACTGGGCGGGGGCATTCCCTATGGTAAGGAGGGCTACACCTTC. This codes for CASGLVLGGGIPYGKEGYTF.